This T cell receptor beta chain was sequenced during a study of blood T cell repertoires in COVID-19. Germline lookup yields CDR1 SQVTM and CDR2 ANQGSEA. The CDR3 has 12 amino acids. Deletions cut 2 bases from V and 5 bases from J, with 10 bases between. As processed by the authors: The assay estimated nucleated cells by amplifying reference gene primers. Profiled with immunoSEQ multiplex PCR; TCRdb holds only in-frame clones, not every one. Clone size and the V and J calls come from that table; the DNA yielded D and trimming. The data show under 250,000 clones, approximately 90% seen once. This sequence joins TRBV29-1 and TRBJ2-7, with D tentatively TRBD1 (6 bases). The specimen was peripheral blood. This TCR was sampled from a man in his 60s with COVID-19, enrolled during active disease. CDR3 sequence reads: CSVENRVNEQYF. CDR3 bases: TGCAGCGTTGAAAACAGGGTAAACGAGCAGTACTTC.